One sample yielded the 16 T cell receptor beta chains listed below, sequenced in a study of T-cell memory formation after mild COVID-19. A single record per CDR3 protein comes from TCRdb applying MiXCR to the 5' RACE reads. This sample yields some 150,000 distinct CDR3 sequences, of which 6% are seen a single time; approximately 2.2% belongs to the top ten. The sequenced material came from PBMCs or a T cell subset sorted from them (not recorded which). These receptors all stem from an adult woman who had mild COVID-19 (a few samples of this study predate the infection). Cell type and time point are not known.

This clonotype was detected ten times or more. The rearrangement joins TRBV7-2 to TRBJ2-3; a possible D gene is TRBD2 (6 bases). CDR1 is SGHTA, CDR2 FQGNSA, per germline. The CDR3 is made up of 15 amino acids. With 0 bases removed from V and 2 bases from J, the gap between germline ends came to 9 bases. CDR3 loop: CASSLAGGNTDTQYF. DNA of the CDR3: TGTGCCAGCAGCTTAGCTGGAGGGAACACAGATACGCAGTATTTT.

The chain employs TRBV6-1 and TRBJ2-1; 12 bases align to TRBD2. Germline V gives CDR1 MNHNS, CDR2 SASEGT. The CDR3 runs to 16 residues. The J segment lost 0 bases and the V segment lost 8 bases, leaving 5 bases of the junction unmatched. The CDR3 here is CASGELAGGSYNEQFF. The CDR3 coding sequence is TGTGCCAGCGGAGAACTAGCGGGAGGCTCCTACAATGAGCAGTTCTTC.

This clonotype was recorded a few times. The rearrangement links TRBV18 to TRBJ1-5; D gene uncertain. Deletions cut 3 bases from V and 2 bases from J, with 11 bases between. The CDR3 loop spans 15 amino acids. From germline, CDR1 is KGHSH and CDR2 LQKENI. The CDR3 is CASSPSGRGNQPQHF. CDR3 sequence (DNA): TGTGCCAGCTCACCGTCCGGACGTGGCAATCAGCCCCAGCATTTT.

As DNA, the CDR3 is TGTGCCAGCAGTTTTCCCCCGCCTGGGGCGGACACTGAAGCTTTCTTT. It yields the protein CASSFPPPGADTEAFF. The chain combines TRBV27 with TRBJ1-1, with a weak D call TRBD1 (5 bases). The CDR3 spans 16 residues. Germline V lookup: CDR1 MNHEY, CDR2 SMNVEV (reference sequence). Trimming took 3 bases from V and 3 from J, leaving 17 bases between them.

This clonotype was counted many times. V is TRBV7-8 and J is TRBJ2-7; D uncertain. Germline V gives CDR1 SGHVS, CDR2 FQNEAQ. There are 14 residues in the CDR3. V was shortened by 3 bases and J by 0 bases, with 9 bases between the two germline ends. The CDR3 is CASSFRRNSYEQYF. In nucleotides, the CDR3 is TGTGCCAGCAGCTTCCGGCGGAACTCCTACGAGCAGTACTTC.

This clonotype was observed a handful of times. V is TRBV30 and J is TRBJ1-1; D remains ambiguous. Trimming pared 4 bases from V and 1 base from J, leaving 16 bases between. This CDR3 is 15 amino acids long. Per germline, CDR1 GTSNPN and CDR2 SVGIG (reference sequence). Here the CDR3 DNA reads TGTGCCTGGATGTGGAACCGCTTTGGGAACACTGAAGCTTTCTTT. Translating it yields CAWMWNRFGNTEAFF.

This clonotype was detected many times. This rearrangement joins TRBV5-1 to TRBJ1-1, with D perhaps TRBD1 (5 bases). The CDR3 has 13 amino acids. Per germline, CDR1 SGHRS and CDR2 YFSETQ. The V end was cut by 5 bases, the J end by 10 bases, with 18 bases between. CDR3 DNA: TGCGCCAGCAGTACGGGGGATCCAGGGACAGCTTTCTTT. Translating gives CASSTGDPGTAFF.

The sample holds many counts of this clonotype. The V and J genes are TRBV3-1 and TRBJ1-6, with D possibly matching TRBD1 (6 bases). V dropped 0 bases and J dropped 5 bases, with 11 bases sitting between them. In germline, CDR1 is LGHDT, CDR2 YNNKEL (reference sequence). The CDR3 contains 16 residues. The CDR3 spells CASSQDEGVDNSPLHF. The CDR3, as DNA: TGTGCCAGCAGCCAAGATGAGGGGGTGGATAATTCACCCCTCCACTTT.

This clonotype occurred many times. The rearrangement links TRBV11-2 to TRBJ2-3, with D perhaps TRBD2 (6 bases). Between the trimmed V and J ends, which lost 3 bases and 0 bases, there was a span of 10 bases. Germline V lookup: CDR1 SGHAT, CDR2 FQNNGV. CDR3 length: 15 residues. CDR3 region: CASSFIAGSTDTQYF. CDR3 coding DNA: TGTGCCAGCAGCTTCATCGCGGGAAGCACAGATACGCAGTATTTT. The complete variable domain, with remaining parts taken from reference TRBV11-2 and TRBJ2-3, reads EAGVAQSPRYKIIEKRQSVAFWCNPISGHATLYWYQQILGQGPKLLIQFQNNGVVDDSQLPKDRFSAERLKGVDSTLKIQPAKLEDSAVYLCASSFIAGSTDTQYFGPGTRLTVL.

The sample holds many counts of this clonotype. This rearrangement joins TRBV7-9 to TRBJ1-1; no firm D call. Germline V gene lookup returns CDR1 SEHNR and CDR2 FQNEAQ (reference sequence). This CDR3 contains 11 residues. Trimming left V 5 bases short and J 10 bases short, with 11 bases between. The CDR3 spells CASSPRRVAFF. The DNA for the CDR3 is TGTGCCAGCAGCCCACGTAGAGTAGCTTTCTTT.

The sample holds many counts of this clonotype. The V and J genes are TRBV5-1 and TRBJ2-5; D is uncertain. CDR3 length equals 14 residues. Germline V gene data show CDR1 as SGHRS and CDR2 as YFSETQ. Trimming took off 4 bases at V and 1 base at J, with 11 bases between the two ends. CDR3 region: CASSLQTSQETQYF. CDR3 coding DNA: TGCGCCAGCAGCCTGCAGACCTCCCAAGAGACCCAGTACTTC.

This clonotype was seen many times. J is TRBJ2-5 and V is TRBV24-1; 7 bases agree with TRBD2. V was clipped by 9 bases and J by 3 bases; unmatched bases: 9. The CDR3 is made up of 14 amino acids. The germline gives CDR1 KGHDR, CDR2 SFDVKD. CDR3 DNA sequence: TGTGCCACCGCTGGTTTGGCGGGAGAAGAGACCCAGTACTTC. Translation: CATAGLAGEETQYF.

The table lists this clonotype with many counts. This chain joins TRBV5-1 and TRBJ1-5, with D uncertain. Germline V lookup: CDR1 SGHRS, CDR2 YFSETQ. The CDR3 covers 15 residues. V lost 4 bases and J 7 bases, leaving 18 bases between the germline ends. The CDR3 DNA reads TGCGCCAGCAGCCCGGAGGTGGGCCAAGGACAGCCCCAGCATTTT. The encoded protein is CASSPEVGQGQPQHF.

In its sample, this clonotype was seen many times. This chain uses TRBV24-1 with TRBJ2-7, with 9 bases aligning to TRBD2. This CDR3 contains 15 residues. Germline V CDR1 and CDR2: KGHDR, SFDVKD. V trimming: 4 bases; J trimming: 4 bases; junction bases outside the gene matches: 7. CDR3 in DNA: TGTGCCACCAGTGACTCCGGGACTAGCCGGTACGAGCAGTACTTC. It translates to CATSDSGTSRYEQYF.

This clonotype came up a few times. The chain has TRBV18 and TRBJ1-5; D unresolved. The CDR3 runs 13 residues. Trimming took 4 bases from V and 5 from J, leaving 9 bases between them. Germline CDR1 is KGHSH and CDR2 is LQKENI. The CDR3 spells CASSLSRDQPQHF. CDR3 DNA: TGTGCCAGCTCACTATCAAGGGATCAGCCCCAGCATTTT.

Ten or more counts support this clonotype. The chain has TRBV7-2 and TRBJ2-7; D is perhaps TRBD1 (8 bases). The CDR3 consists of 15 residues. Trimming left V 5 bases short and J 2 bases short, with 16 bases between. The V gene's germline CDR1 is SGHTA and CDR2 FQGNSA. In nucleotides, the CDR3 is TGTGCCAGCAGCCCCGGACAGGGACTAACCTACGAGCAGTACTTC. This gives the protein CASSPGQGLTYEQYF.